The present T cell receptor (beta chain) was sequenced within a study of cytomegalovirus exposure and HLA in healthy donors. Study-level points and caveats: Relative to equally common others, HLA-associated TCR beta chains showed greater clonal expansion in a later analysis. Reportedly, cytomegalovirus status was diagnosed with high sensitivity and specificity.

The PCR had 60 Vbeta and 13 Jbeta primers. Produced via immunoSEQ multiplex PCR; TCRdb's table is partial and in-frame only. The table shows approximately 170,000 clones, with about four fifths occurring only once. There are a few counts of this clone. Its antigen is still unknown. Sample: PBMCs. The receptor's source is a man between 25 and 39 years old in good health and CMV-seropositive.

Written as DNA, the CDR3 is TGTGCCAGCAGCCAAGATCGGGGACAATCCTATGGCTACACCTTC. Translation gives CASSQDRGQSYGYTF. The chain employs TRBV4-2 and TRBJ1-2; D is possibly TRBD1 (6 bases). CDR1 is LGHNA and CDR2 is YNFKEQ in the germline V gene. V lost 0 bases to trimming and J lost 4 bases, with 12 bases between them. The CDR3 is 15 amino acids.